This passage covers 2 T cell receptor beta chains from one sample sequenced in a study of regulatory T cells in long-lasting Graves disease. The time point: persistent/refractory GD, antithyroid drugs over 5 years with positive TRAb. PBMC-extracted RNA yielded the TCR library. According to the study, TCR beta libraries were built with iRepertoire HTBI primers and CDR3-region Arm-PCR. In TCRdb, the multiplex PCR reads were re-called with MiXCR into one record per CDR3 protein. The top ten clones hold more than 55% of a sample with about 310,000 distinct CDR3 sequences, around 21% of them seen once. The sample consisted of peripheral blood mononuclear cells (PBMCs), taken when the disease was refractory, from a patient treated with antithyroid drugs. These receptor sequences come from a female donor with Graves disease.

This chain joins TRBV10-3 and TRBJ1-2, with D unclear. The CDR3 loop spans 12 amino acids. The V end was cut by 2 bases, the J end by 5 bases, with 6 bases between. Germline loops: CDR1 ENHRY, CDR2 SYGVKD. The CDR3 DNA sequence: TGTGCCATCAGTGAGACAGCTTATGGCTACACCTTC. As protein: CAISETAYGYTF.

This clonotype was counted at least ten times. CDR3 sequence reads: CASSGVGTYEQYF. The CDR3 DNA reads as TGTGCCAGCAGCGGAGTTGGGACCTACGAGCAGTACTTC. The chain employs TRBV2 and TRBJ2-7; D not resolved. Trimming removed 6 bases from V and 2 bases from J, with 11 bases in between. CDR1 is SNHLY, CDR2 FYNNEI, per germline. The CDR3 is 13 amino acids.